The 8 T cell receptor beta chains below were found in one sample sequenced in a study of T cell responses to AZD1222 COVID-19 vaccine. Only in-frame clones appear in the TCRdb table, and some are missing; sequencing was by immunoSEQ multiplex PCR. Of 210,000 or so clones detected, around 94% appear once; the ten largest clones hold over 1.5%. Sequenced here: peripheral blood, sampled 28 days after the second dose of the MenACWY control vaccine. These receptors were collected from an adult who received the MenACWY meningococcal vaccine as a control.

The chain links TRBV19 to TRBJ2-6; D unresolved. The CDR3 spans 13 residues. Trimming cost V 5 bases and J 4 bases, with 6 bases left between them. Germline V gene sequence: CDR1 LNHDA, CDR2 SQIVND (reference sequence). In DNA, the CDR3 is TGTGCCAGTAGTCTAGGAGGGGCCAACGTCCTGACTTTC. Protein product: CASSLGGANVLTF.

The rearrangement uses TRBV12-3 or TRBV12-4 and TRBJ2-7, with 10 bases aligning to TRBD1. The CDR3 length is 13 residues. The V and J ends lost 7 bases and 3 bases, in that order; junction bases with no gene match: 3. CDR3 DNA: TGTGCCAGCATCAGGACAGGGGGCTACGAGCAGTACTTC. Translated, it gives CASIRTGGYEQYF.

The chain is built from TRBV4-2 and TRBJ2-1, with D possibly called TRBD1 or TRBD2 (5 bases each). The CDR3 totals 15 residues. Trimming shortened V by 1 base and J by 5 bases, and 12 bases separated the two germline ends. CDR1 is LGHNA and CDR2 is YNFKEQ in the germline V gene. This CDR3 reads CASSQARGLNNEQFF. CDR3 nucleotide sequence: TGTGCCAGCAGCCAAGCCCGGGGCTTAAACAATGAGCAGTTCTTC.

V usage is TRBV28 and J usage is TRBJ2-5, with 11 bases lining up with TRBD2. Unmatched junction bases numbered 6, after V lost 3 bases and J lost 6 bases. This CDR3 spans 15 amino acids. Germline CDR1 reads MDHEN; CDR2 reads SYDVKM. The CDR3, as DNA: TGTGCCAGCAGTTTCTCGGGACTAGCGGTGCAGACCCAGTACTTC. Its translation: CASSFSGLAVQTQYF.

This clone came up once. The chain joins TRBV19 to TRBJ1-5; D not certain. This CDR3 has 17 residues. Trimming left V 4 bases short and J 0 bases short, with 16 bases between. Per the germline V gene, CDR1 is LNHDA and CDR2 is SQIVND (reference sequence). The chain's CDR3 is CASSTTVTRISNQPQHF. Written as DNA, the CDR3 is TGTGCCAGTAGTACCACGGTGACCAGGATTAGCAATCAGCCCCAGCATTTT. Filled out from reference TRBV19 and TRBJ1-5, the complete variable domain reads DGGITQSPKYLFRKEGQNVTLSCEQNLNHDAMYWYRQDPGQGLRLIYYSQIVNDFQKGDIAEGYSVSREKKESFPLTVTSAQKNPTAFYLCASSTTVTRISNQPQHFGDGTRLSIL.

The chain uses TRBV3-1 (or the pseudogene TRBV3-2) and TRBJ2-6; TRBD2 agrees at 8 bases. The V and J ends lost 4 bases and 9 bases, in that order; junction bases with no gene match: 26. From germline, CDR1 is LGHDT and CDR2 YNNKEL (reference sequence). This CDR3 is built from 21 residues. CDR3 sequence reads: CASSPLLAGGNPNTGGNVLTF. The CDR3 nucleotides are TGTGCCAGCAGCCCTTTATTGGCGGGAGGTAACCCTAATACCGGCGGCAACGTCCTGACTTTC.

This rearrangement joins TRBV7-9 to TRBJ2-7; no firm D call. The germline V gene has CDR1 SEHNR and CDR2 FQNEAQ (reference sequence). Deletions cut 5 bases from V and 6 bases from J, with 11 bases between. The CDR3 is made up of 12 amino acids. CDR3 DNA sequence: TGTGCCAGCAGCCCCACGCGAGGCGAGCAGTACTTC. Amino acids: CASSPTRGEQYF.

This rearrangement joins TRBV6-5 to TRBJ2-7; tentatively, D is TRBD2 (6 bases). Trimming took off 4 bases at V and 10 bases at J, with 17 bases between the two ends. The CDR3 totals 13 residues. Germline CDR1 MNHEY, CDR2 SVGAGI. CDR3 sequence (DNA): TGTGCCAGCAGTTCAGCGGGTAGGCCGTTCCAGTACTTC. Encoded protein: CASSSAGRPFQYF.